The 2 T cell receptor beta chains below all came from one sample that was sequenced in a study of technical replicates of blood from a few donors. Clones were sequenced by immunoSEQ multiplex PCR, and TCRdb holds only the in-frame ones, with some missing. In the table there are roughly 82,000 clones, roughly 95% of which are singletons. Sequencing was done on a sample of T cells isolated from PBMCs. These receptors came from a human donor in good health.

The genes are TRBV11-2 and TRBJ2-5; tentative D call: TRBD2 (6 bases). The germline gives CDR1 SGHAT, CDR2 FQNNGV. The length of the CDR3 is 14 residues. V lost 4 bases and J 5 bases, leaving 14 bases between the germline ends. The DNA for the CDR3 is TGTGCCAGCAGCTCCTTGGAGGGTGAGGAGACCCAGTACTTC. Residues: CASSSLEGEETQYF. The full variable domain, in which reference TRBV11-2 and TRBJ2-5 provide the parts outside the CDR3, is EAGVAQSPRYKIIEKRQSVAFWCNPISGHATLYWYQQILGQGPKLLIQFQNNGVVDDSQLPKDRFSAERLKGVDSTLKIQPAKLEDSAVYLCASSSLEGEETQYFGPGTRLLVL.

This clone was seen a single time. The sample holds other DNA sequences that translate to the same CDR3. The chain is built from TRBV10-1 and TRBJ2-3; 12 bases agree with TRBD2. The CDR3 runs 14 residues. The V gene end was trimmed by 5 bases and the J gene end by 5 bases; junction bases not matched to a gene: 2. Germline CDR1 WNHNN, CDR2 SYGVQD (reference sequence). CDR3 sequence: CASSPGLAGDTQYF. DNA of the CDR3: TGCGCCAGCAGTCCGGGACTAGCGGGAGATACGCAGTATTTT.